These T cell receptor beta chains were read from a single sample in a study of shared clonotypes between healthy human individuals. The method was immunoSEQ multiplex PCR; TCRdb's version includes in-frame clones alone and lacks a portion of them. The repertoire holds about 110,000 clones, with under 70% as singletons. Sequencing used memory CD8+ T cells sorted from blood. Source of these receptors: a woman younger than 45 in good health. Each CDR3 is given with its conserved first and last residue. The D gene is left open where the match is weak. The listing skips clone size in some rows; elsewhere it reads once, few, many or a size class.

D gene	V gene	clone size	J gene	CDR3 protein	CDR3 DNA
-	TRBV11-2	-	TRBJ2-7	CASSLIGWSNEQYF	TGTGCCAGCAGCCTGATAGGGTGGTCAAACGAGCAGTACTTC
-	TRBV6-4	-	TRBJ2-3	CASSDSQDLGTQYF	TGTGCCAGCAGTGACTCGCAAGACCTGGGTACGCAGTATTTT
-	TRBV7-9	-	TRBJ1-2	CASSLRATGTYYGYTF	TGTGCCAGCAGCTTACGGGCGACCGGGACATATTATGGCTACACCTTC
-	TRBV5-6	-	TRBJ2-1	CASSYTFYNEQFF	TGTGCCAGCAGCTACACATTCTACAATGAGCAGTTCTTC
-	TRBV7-5	many	TRBJ1-1	CASSASTENTEAFF	TGTGCCAGCAGCGCCTCGACAGAGAACACTGAAGCTTTCTTT
TRBD1	TRBV7-8	-	TRBJ1-2	CASSPKTGVGYTF	TGTGCCAGCAGCCCAAAGACAGGGGTTGGCTACACCTTC
-	TRBV10-1	-	TRBJ1-2	CASSLSRKTYGYTF	TGCGCCAGCAGTCTTTCGCGAAAGACCTATGGCTACACCTTC
-	TRBV25-1	-	TRBJ1-1	CASSEAREAFF	TGTGCCAGCAGTGAAGCCCGCGAAGCTTTCTTT
-	TRBV7-9	-	TRBJ1-1	CASSLEVGRTKSDTEAFF	TGTGCCAGCAGCTTAGAGGTGGGCAGGACCAAATCCGACACTGAAGCTTTCTTT
-	TRBV9	many	TRBJ2-7	CASSPRSDPFYEQYF	TGTGCCAGCAGCCCCAGGTCGGACCCTTTCTACGAGCAGTACTTC
-	TRBV6-4	-	TRBJ2-1	CATSRAAASEQFF	TGTGCCACCTCGCGGGCGGCAGCAAGTGAGCAGTTCTTC
-	TRBV5-6	-	TRBJ2-7	CASAFASSYEQYF	TGTGCCAGCGCTTTCGCTAGCTCCTACGAGCAGTACTTC
-	TRBV2	-	TRBJ2-2	CASSDLGGIGAGELFF	TGTGCCAGCAGTGACCTTGGCGGGATTGGGGCCGGGGAGCTGTTTTTT
-	TRBV19	few	TRBJ1-1	CASSIGAMNTEAFF	TGTGCCAGTAGTATAGGGGCTATGAACACTGAAGCTTTCTTT
TRBD2	TRBV27	once	TRBJ2-7	CASSFFTSGTGEQYF	TGTGCCAGCAGTTTTTTTACTAGCGGGACAGGCGAGCAGTACTTC
-	TRBV30	-	TRBJ1-1	CAWSVGPAGTEAFF	TGTGCCTGGAGTGTAGGGCCGGCGGGCACTGAAGCTTTCTTT
-	TRBV6-4	-	TRBJ2-1	CASSVAEENEQFF	TGTGCCAGCAGTGTCGCAGAAGAGAATGAGCAGTTCTTC
TRBD1	TRBV5-8	many	TRBJ2-7	CASSLAGDSFSYEQYF	TGTGCCAGCAGCTTGGCCGGGGACAGCTTCTCCTACGAGCAGTACTTC
TRBD1	TRBV7-9	-	TRBJ1-1	CASSPNKRDRGTEAFF	TGTGCCAGCAGCCCGAATAAAAGGGACAGGGGCACTGAAGCTTTCTTT
TRBD2	TRBV10-3	-	TRBJ2-7	CAINRAGGAYEQYF	TGTGCCATCAACCGAGCGGGAGGAGCCTACGAGCAGTACTTC
-	TRBV9	-	TRBJ2-4	CASSASGELVENIQYF	TGTGCCAGCAGCGCCTCGGGGGAGCTAGTAGAAAACATTCAGTACTTC
-	TRBV29-1	few	TRBJ2-5	CSVLGREREQYF	TGCAGCGTCCTGGGGCGGGAAAGGGAGCAGTACTTC
TRBD1	TRBV5-1	-	TRBJ1-5	CASSTGQGEQPQHF	TGCGCCAGCAGCACCGGACAGGGGGAGCAGCCCCAGCATTTT
TRBD1	TRBV9	-	TRBJ2-2	CASSVTGTGENTGELFF	TGTGCCAGCAGCGTAACCGGGACAGGGGAGAACACCGGGGAGCTGTTTTTT
-	TRBV6-4	once	TRBJ1-6	CASKVGGRGSPLHF	TGTGCCAGCAAAGTCGGGGGGCGGGGTTCACCCCTCCACTTT
-	TRBV4-1	-	TRBJ2-1	CASSHRRGGEQFF	TGCGCCAGCAGCCATCGAAGGGGCGGTGAGCAGTTCTTC
-	TRBV28	few	TRBJ1-5	CASSLIRTSNQPQHF	TGTGCCAGCAGTTTGATCCGGACGAGCAATCAGCCCCAGCATTTT
-	TRBV5-1	-	TRBJ2-7	CASSLAGTYEQYF	TGCGCCAGCAGCTTGGCGGGAACCTACGAGCAGTACTTC